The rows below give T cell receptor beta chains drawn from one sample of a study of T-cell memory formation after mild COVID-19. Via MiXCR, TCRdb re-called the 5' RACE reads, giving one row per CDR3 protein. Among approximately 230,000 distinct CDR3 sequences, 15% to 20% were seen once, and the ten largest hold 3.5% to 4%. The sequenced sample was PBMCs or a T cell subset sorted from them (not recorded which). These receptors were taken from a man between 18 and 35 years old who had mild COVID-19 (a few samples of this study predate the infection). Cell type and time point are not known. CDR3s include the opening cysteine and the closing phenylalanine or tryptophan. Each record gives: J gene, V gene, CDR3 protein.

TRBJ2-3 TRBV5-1 CASSEKDSLDTQYF
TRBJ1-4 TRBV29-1 CSVGTGGEEKLFF
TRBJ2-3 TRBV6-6 CASSPPLIDTQYF
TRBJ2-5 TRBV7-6 CASSLAGTVGGTQYF
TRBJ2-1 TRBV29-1 CSGGQNNEQFF
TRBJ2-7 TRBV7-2 CASSSLIQSAYEQYF
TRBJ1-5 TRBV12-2 CASRWVSNQPQHF
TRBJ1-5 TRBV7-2 CASSSGGRDNQPQHF
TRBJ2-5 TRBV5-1 CASSSGQGAYQETQYF
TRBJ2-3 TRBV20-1 CSAGTSAVNTQYF
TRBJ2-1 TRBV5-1 CASSFGRDNEQFF
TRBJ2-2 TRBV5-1 CASSPQAANTGELFF
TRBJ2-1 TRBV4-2 CASSSGSSGGVNEQFF
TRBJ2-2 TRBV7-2 CASSLNTGAGELFF
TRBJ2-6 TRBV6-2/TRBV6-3 CASRQAPGANVLTF
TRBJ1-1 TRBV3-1 CASSQGSAATTEAFF